These 19 T cell receptor beta chains were all obtained from the same sample, sequenced in a study of Graves' ophthalmopathy and Graves' hyperthyroidism. RNA transcripts yielded amplified TCR beta CDR3 regions. HTBI primers primed a first-round RT-PCR, and a second-round multiplex PCR followed. TCRdb reprocessed the multiplex PCR reads via MiXCR and lists one record per CDR3 protein. This table holds 600,000 to 650,000 distinct CDR3 sequences, about a fifth found once. Sequencing was carried out using peripheral blood. The source of these receptors is a woman under 30 with stable Graves' hyperthyroidism. Some clones in this sample may be carry-over from other donors' samples.

The table lists this clonotype with many counts. V is TRBV28 and J is TRBJ2-7; 8 bases match TRBD2. Trimming removed 4 bases from V and 2 bases from J; junction bases left unmatched: 22. Germline assignment: CDR1 MDHEN and CDR2 SYDVKM. This CDR3 is 20 amino acids long. The CDR3 protein is CASSSAEGIAGPYLAYEQYF. The CDR3 coding sequence is TGTGCCAGCAGTTCGGCCGAGGGGATAGCGGGACCCTACTTAGCCTACGAGCAGTACTTC. Based on the CDR3 plus reference TRBV28 and TRBJ2-7, the full variable domain is DVKVTQSSRYLVKRTGEKVFLECVQDMDHENMFWYRQDPGLGLRLIYFSYDVKMKEKGDIPEGYSVSREKKERFSLILESASTNQTSMYLCASSSAEGIAGPYLAYEQYFGPGTRLTVT.

The chain joins TRBV12-3 or TRBV12-4 to TRBJ2-7, with TRBD1 matching over 9 bases. The CDR3 is made up of 15 amino acids. Trimming took 6 bases from V and 2 from J; bases not matched to a gene: 8. The CDR3 spells CASSRTGEITYEQYF. The CDR3 coding sequence is TGTGCCAGCAGCCGGACAGGGGAAATCACCTACGAGCAGTACTTC.

This chain joins TRBV9 and TRBJ2-7; 10 positions match TRBD2. V shed 2 bases, J shed 0 bases, and the junction held 2 bases outside the gene matches. Germline assignment: CDR1 SGDLS and CDR2 YYNGEE. The CDR3 has 15 amino acids. In DNA, the CDR3 is TGTGCCAGCAGCGTTACTAGCGGGACCTCCTACGAGCAGTACTTC. It codes for CASSVTSGTSYEQYF.

A few counts support this clonotype. The chain is built from TRBV4-1 and TRBJ1-2, with TRBD1 matching 8 bases. V lost 1 base, J lost 7 bases, and 8 bases stayed unmatched. CDR1 is MGHRA and CDR2 is YSYEKL in the germline V gene. CDR3 size: 15 residues. The CDR3: CASSQVRTGWLGYTF. CDR3 DNA sequence: TGCGCCAGCAGCCAAGTAAGGACAGGGTGGCTTGGCTACACCTTC.

V usage is TRBV6-5 and J usage is TRBJ2-7; no reliable D call. CDR1 and CDR2 from the germline V gene are MNHEY and SVGAGI. The CDR3 is 15 amino acids. The germline V and J ends were trimmed by 4 bases and 3 bases, with 16 bases remaining between them. The CDR3 reads CASSSTDGRYYEQYF. The CDR3 region has the DNA TGTGCCAGCAGTTCTACCGACGGACGGTACTACGAGCAGTACTTC.

This clonotype occurred many times. The rearrangement links TRBV6-1 to TRBJ2-5; D gene uncertain. This CDR3 contains 11 residues. The V gene's germline CDR1 is MNHNS and CDR2 SASEGT. Trimming removed 7 bases from V and 5 bases from J, with 8 bases in between. The chain's CDR3 is CASKIWETQYF. The CDR3 DNA is TGTGCCAGCAAGATCTGGGAGACCCAGTACTTC.

Comments on this clonotype: A much larger clone sits a single nucleotide away, making a read error possible. V gene TRBV5-1 combines with J gene TRBJ2-6; 7 bases line up with TRBD1. Unmatched junction bases numbered 9, after V lost 4 bases and J lost 5 bases. Germline assignment: CDR1 SGHRS and CDR2 YFSETQ. The CDR3 extends over 16 amino acids. In DNA form, the CDR3 reads TGCGCCAGCAGCGACGGCGACAGGGCTTGGGCCAACGTCCTGACTTTC. Translating gives CASSDGDRAWANVLTF.

V and J are TRBV11-2 and TRBJ2-7; 9 bases map to TRBD1. The V gene end was trimmed by 4 bases and the J gene end by 0 bases; junction bases not matched to a gene: 7. From germline, CDR1 is SGHAT and CDR2 FQNNGV. The CDR3 is 16 residues long. The CDR3 loop reads CASSSYRGRASYEQYF. The CDR3 region has the DNA TGTGCCAGCAGCTCCTACAGGGGGCGCGCCTCCTACGAGCAGTACTTC.

This sequence joins TRBV30 and TRBJ2-7; D possibly corresponds to TRBD1 (6 bases). Germline V gives CDR1 GTSNPN, CDR2 SVGIG (reference sequence). This CDR3 spans 13 amino acids. V lost 5 bases and J 4 bases, leaving 15 bases between the germline ends. CDR3 residues: CAWGPGQFYEQYF. The CDR3 nucleotides read TGTGCCTGGGGACCGGGACAATTTTACGAGCAGTACTTC.

This clonotype was seen at least ten times. The chain uses TRBV5-1 and TRBJ1-2, with D maybe TRBD1 (5 bases). CDR1 is SGHRS and CDR2 is YFSETQ in the germline V gene. Trimming removed 1 base at V and 8 bases at J, with 18 bases between. The CDR3 extends over 15 amino acids. The chain's CDR3 is CASSLLGPSGLGYTF. DNA of the CDR3: TGCGCCAGCAGCTTGTTGGGACCTTCCGGTCTCGGCTACACCTTC. Drawing the rest from reference TRBV5-1 and TRBJ1-2, the complete variable domain is KAGVTQTPRYLIKTRGQQVTLSCSPISGHRSVSWYQQTPGQGLQFLFEYFSETQRNKGNFPGRFSGRQFSNSRSEMNVSTLELGDSALYLCASSLLGPSGLGYTFGSGTRLTVV.

The count of this clonotype is one. The rearrangement links TRBV6-2 or TRBV6-3 to TRBJ1-1, with D maybe TRBD1 (5 bases). The V gene's germline CDR1 is MNHEY and CDR2 SVGEGT. This CDR3 has 14 amino acids. The V end was cut by 7 bases, the J end by 3 bases, with 15 bases between. CDR3 protein: CASNLNAGYTEAFF. In DNA, the CDR3 is TGTGCCAGCAACCTTAATGCAGGGTACACTGAAGCTTTCTTT.

This clonotype was detected many times. J is TRBJ1-2 and V is TRBV28; possibly TRBD1 for D (6 bases). Trimming pared 3 bases from V and 6 bases from J, leaving 14 bases between. This CDR3 has 14 amino acids. Germline V gene sequence: CDR1 MDHEN, CDR2 SYDVKM. Here the CDR3 reads CASSLSGRGHGYTF. CDR3 nucleotides: TGTGCCAGCAGTTTGAGCGGCAGGGGCCATGGCTACACCTTC.

This clonotype has more than one count but fewer than ten. A much bigger clone sits one base away, suggesting this may be a read error. The rearrangement links TRBV2 to TRBJ2-7, with D maybe TRBD1 (6 bases). The CDR3 contains 17 residues. CDR1 and CDR2 (germline): SNHLY, FYNNEI. Trimming took 8 bases from V and 3 from J, leaving 26 bases between them. CDR3 residues: CASCRGWNDRSLYEQYF. CDR3 coding DNA: TGTGCCAGCTGTAGGGGCTGGAACGACAGGTCCCTCTACGAGCAGTACTTC.

This clonotype was seen many times. The chain links TRBV11-3 to TRBJ2-2, with TRBD2 as a possible D gene (5 bases). The CDR3 is made up of 14 amino acids. Trimming stripped 6 bases from V and 5 bases from J, with 13 bases between. Germline CDR1 and CDR2: SGHNT and YENEEA. The CDR3 coding sequence is TGTGCCAGCAGGGCTGAGGGTGTGACCGGGGAGCTGTTTTTT. Its protein product is CASRAEGVTGELFF.

The J gene is TRBJ2-5, the V gene TRBV11-2; 7 bases are shared with TRBD2. The CDR3 loop spans 17 amino acids. V lost 5 bases and J lost 5; bases outside the gene matches: 17. The germline V gene encodes CDR1 SGHAT and CDR2 FQNNGV. CDR3 sequence reads: CASSPSGRVFSVETQYF. The CDR3 DNA reads as TGTGCCAGCAGCCCATCGGGGAGGGTATTCTCAGTCGAGACCCAGTACTTC.

Many counts were recorded for this clonotype. This could be a read error, since a much larger clone is one nucleotide away. CDR3 loop: CASSRQGRETQYF. CDR3 in DNA: TGTGCCAGCAGCCGACAGGGAAGAGAGACCCAGTACTTC. This chain uses TRBV3-1 with TRBJ2-5, with 7 bases identical to TRBD1. The CDR3 runs 13 residues. The ends lost 4 bases at V and 4 bases at J; junction bases unmatched: 3. Germline V gives CDR1 LGHDT, CDR2 YNNKEL (reference sequence).

This clonotype was observed many times. V gene TRBV6-2 or TRBV6-3 combines with J gene TRBJ2-7; TRBD2 matches 11 bases. With V trimmed by 4 bases and J by 3 bases, 11 bases remained unmatched. The CDR3 has 17 amino acids. Germline lookup yields CDR1 MNHEY and CDR2 SVGEGT. The CDR3 DNA reads as TGTGCCAGCAGTTCCCTACTAGCGGGAGTCTCCCTCTACGAGCAGTACTTC. This codes for CASSSLLAGVSLYEQYF.

This clonotype was found many times. This chain links TRBV7-8 with TRBJ2-5, with D hard to call. CDR3 length equals 14 residues. CDR1 is SGHVS and CDR2 is FQNEAQ in the germline V gene. V shed 1 base and J shed 5 bases, with 11 bases lying between them. The CDR3 here is CASSLVGSLETQYF. The CDR3, as DNA: TGTGCCAGCAGCTTAGTTGGTAGCTTGGAGACCCAGTACTTC. The full variable domain, completed using reference TRBV7-8 and TRBJ2-5, is GAGVSQSPRYKVAKRGQDVALRCDPISGHVSLFWYQQALGQGPEFLTYFQNEAQLDKSGLPSDRFFAERPEGSVSTLKIQRTQQEDSAVYLCASSLVGSLETQYFGPGTRLLVL.

This clonotype was recorded many times. The J gene is TRBJ1-2, the V gene TRBV19; TRBD1 matches at 7 bases. The CDR3 loop spans 16 amino acids. Trimming took 3 bases from V and 7 from J; bases not matched to a gene: 14. The germline V gene encodes CDR1 LNHDA and CDR2 SQIVND (reference sequence). For the CDR3, the DNA is TGTGCCAGTAGTATTCGGACAGGCAACTCTCCTGGTGGCTACACCTTC. Its translation is CASSIRTGNSPGGYTF.